The following is a T cell receptor (beta chain) sequence with its context. Its antigen is unknown. These data are taken from a study of shared clonotypes between healthy human individuals. Notes on the study in general: Unshared clonotypes carried lower generation probabilities than those common to all four donors.

Sequencing used immunoSEQ multiplex PCR; TCRdb keeps in-frame clones, though not all of them. The sample yields under 650,000 clones, less than 96% seen once. Trimming stripped 3 bases from V and 0 bases from J, with 16 bases between. Per the germline V gene, CDR1 is SGDLS and CDR2 is YYNGEE. The CDR3 is 16 amino acids. Sequencing was performed on naive CD4+ T cells sorted from blood. Sample subset: CD45RA+ positively selected. The rearrangement links TRBV9 to TRBJ2-7; possibly TRBD1 or TRBD2 for D (5 bases each). This TCR was sampled from a woman in her thirties in good health. The CDR3 nucleotides read TGTGCCAGCAGCGGTGACCGGGACGCCCCCTCCTACGAGCAGTACTTC. As protein: CASSGDRDAPSYEQYF.